This TCR beta chain was sequenced for a study of T-cell reconstitution after alpha-beta-depleted transplantation in children. This clonotype was recorded at least ten times. Unique molecular identifiers were incorporated into the prepared TCRbeta library. TCRdb independently ran MiXCR on the PCR reads; one entry per CDR3 protein. The profile shows 190,000 or so distinct CDR3 sequences, 14% to 15% of them singletons. The CDR3 covers 14 residues. Trimming took off 5 bases at V and 2 bases at J, with 13 bases between the two ends. Here the sequenced sample was PBMCs from the stem cell graft donor, taken from the stem cell graft. The chain is built from TRBV12-3 or TRBV12-4 and TRBJ2-7, with D uncertain. This TCR was sampled from a human donor who donated a stem cell graft to a child with acute lymphoblastic leukemia. The CDR3 reads CASSPRLETYEQYF. The DNA of the CDR3 is TGTGCCAGCAGTCCCCGACTGGAAACCTACGAGCAGTACTTC.